These 8 T cell receptor beta chains were all obtained from the same sample, sequenced in a study of T cells in Graves' hyperthyroidism and ophthalmopathy. RNA transcripts served as the template for amplifying TCR beta CDR3 regions. Initially, a first-round RT-PCR of the TCR CDR3 employed the HTBI primer set. MiXCR was run by TCRdb on the multiplex PCR reads, yielding one entry per CDR3 protein. The table records roughly 400,000 distinct CDR3 sequences, 11% to 15% of them present only once. Sequences were obtained from blood. These receptors all stem from a man aged 50 or older with Graves' ophthalmopathy.

V usage is TRBV29-1 and J usage is TRBJ2-7; TRBD1 aligns across 12 bases. This CDR3 has 13 residues. With 6 bases clipped from V and 6 bases from J, the junction kept 6 bases outside the gene matches. Per germline, CDR1 SQVTM and CDR2 ANQGSEA. CDR3 nucleotides: TGCAGCGTCGCCGGGACAGGGGGCGGCGAGCAGTACTTC. This encodes CSVAGTGGGEQYF.

This clonotype occurred many times. The V gene is TRBV20-1, the J gene TRBJ2-1; D is possibly TRBD1 (6 bases). Trimming shortened V by 4 bases and J by 4 bases, and 14 bases separated the two germline ends. The CDR3 loop spans 14 amino acids. Germline V gene lookup returns CDR1 DFQATT and CDR2 SNEGSKA (reference sequence). The CDR3 coding sequence is TGCAGTGCTACGGACAGAAAAGGTTACAATGAGCAGTTCTTC. It specifies CSATDRKGYNEQFF.

This clonotype showed up many times. The chain carries TRBV12-3 or TRBV12-4 and TRBJ1-2; the D is unclear. The V and J ends lost 6 bases and 3 bases respectively, with 8 bases between them. The CDR3 spans 12 residues. Written as DNA, the CDR3 is TGTGCCAGCAGCCGCGATTACTATGGCTACACCTTC. This codes for CASSRDYYGYTF.

This clonotype has a count of ten or more. The V and J genes are TRBV7-2 and TRBJ1-1, with D unclear. Germline CDR1 and CDR2: SGHTA and FQGNSA. This CDR3 region has 10 residues. The V end was cut by 3 bases, the J end by 11 bases, with 7 bases between. The CDR3: CASSLARAFF. The CDR3 region has the DNA TGTGCCAGCAGCTTGGCGCGGGCTTTCTTT.

This clonotype was detected ten times or more. The chain links TRBV7-3 to TRBJ2-1, with TRBD2 as a possible D gene (5 bases). This CDR3 is built from 13 residues. Trimming left V 5 bases short and J 8 bases short, with 13 bases between. Germline V lookup: CDR1 SGHTA, CDR2 FQGTGA. The CDR3 DNA reads TGTGCCAGCAGCCTAGTATTCGGGGATGAGCAGTTCTTC. Amino acids: CASSLVFGDEQFF.

This chain connects TRBV15 to TRBJ2-3; D is undetermined. Germline V lookup: CDR1 LNHNV, CDR2 YYDKDF (reference sequence). Trimming removed 6 bases from V and 5 bases from J, with 12 bases in between. The CDR3 has 13 amino acids. The CDR3 nucleotides read TGTGCCACCAGAAACGCGGATTTAGATACGCAGTATTTT. It translates to CATRNADLDTQYF.

This clonotype was seen many times. The rearrangement joins TRBV9 to TRBJ2-7, with D possibly matching TRBD2 (6 bases). Germline-derived CDR1 and CDR2 are SGDLS and YYNGEE. Trimming cost V 0 bases and J 5 bases, with 12 bases left between them. The CDR3 contains 14 residues. CDR3 loop: CASSVVSGSDEQYF. In nucleotides, the CDR3 is TGTGCCAGCAGCGTAGTTAGCGGTTCAGACGAGCAGTACTTC.

This sequence joins TRBV28 and TRBJ1-5; TRBD1 is a possible D gene (5 bases). Trimming took 2 bases from V and 7 from J, leaving 12 bases between them. The CDR3 is 14 amino acids. CDR1 and CDR2 (germline): MDHEN, SYDVKM. CDR3 DNA: TGTGCCAGCAGTTTAACGGGGGTGTGGCAGCCCCAGCATTTT. As protein: CASSLTGVWQPQHF. The full variable domain, completed using reference TRBV28 and TRBJ1-5, is DVKVTQSSRYLVKRTGEKVFLECVQDMDHENMFWYRQDPGLGLRLIYFSYDVKMKEKGDIPEGYSVSREKKERFSLILESASTNQTSMYLCASSLTGVWQPQHFGDGTRLSIL.